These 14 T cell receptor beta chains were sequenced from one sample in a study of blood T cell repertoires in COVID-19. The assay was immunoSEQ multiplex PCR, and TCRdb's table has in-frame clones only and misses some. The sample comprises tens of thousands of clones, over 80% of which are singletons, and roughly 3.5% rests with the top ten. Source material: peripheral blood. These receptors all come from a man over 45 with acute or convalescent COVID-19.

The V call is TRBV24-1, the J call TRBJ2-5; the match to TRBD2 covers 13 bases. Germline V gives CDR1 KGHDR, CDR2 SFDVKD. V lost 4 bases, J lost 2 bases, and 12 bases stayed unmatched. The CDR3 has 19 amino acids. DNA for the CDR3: TGTGCCACCAGTGAGCAAACAGGACTAGCGGGAGTCCGACAAGAGACCCAGTACTTC. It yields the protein CATSEQTGLAGVRQETQYF.

CDR3 in amino acids: CASSQAQGAVYGYTF. Here the CDR3 DNA reads TGCGCCAGCAGCCAAGCTCAGGGGGCGGTTTATGGCTACACCTTC. The chain combines TRBV4-3 with TRBJ1-2; 8 positions match TRBD1. The CDR3 runs to 15 residues. The trim removed 1 base at V and 5 bases at J, leaving 6 bases unmatched. CDR1 LGHNA and CDR2 YSLEER come from the germline V gene.

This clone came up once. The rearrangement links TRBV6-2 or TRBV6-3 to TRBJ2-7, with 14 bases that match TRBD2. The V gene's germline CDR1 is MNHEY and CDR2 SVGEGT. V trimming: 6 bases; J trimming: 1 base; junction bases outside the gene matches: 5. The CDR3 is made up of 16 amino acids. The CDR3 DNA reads TGTGCCAGCAGCACGGGGACTAGCGGGAGATCCTACGAGCAGTACTTC. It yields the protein CASSTGTSGRSYEQYF.

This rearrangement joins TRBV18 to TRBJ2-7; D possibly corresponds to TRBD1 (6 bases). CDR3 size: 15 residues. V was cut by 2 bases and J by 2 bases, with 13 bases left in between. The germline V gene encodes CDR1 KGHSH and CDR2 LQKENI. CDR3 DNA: TGTGCCAGCTCACCATGGGACACTCCAACCTACGAGCAGTACTTC. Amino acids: CASSPWDTPTYEQYF.

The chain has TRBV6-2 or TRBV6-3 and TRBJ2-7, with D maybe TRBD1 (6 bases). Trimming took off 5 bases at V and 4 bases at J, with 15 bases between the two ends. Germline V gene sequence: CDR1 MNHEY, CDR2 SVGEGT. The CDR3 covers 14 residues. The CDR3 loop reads CASSDRKKGYEQYF. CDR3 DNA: TGTGCCAGCAGTGACAGGAAAAAAGGGTACGAGCAGTACTTC.

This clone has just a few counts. The CDR3 loop is CASSQRLAGDTGELFF. CDR3 DNA sequence: TGTGCCAGCAGCCAGAGACTAGCGGGGGATACCGGGGAGCTGTTTTTT. The chain joins TRBV4-2 to TRBJ2-2, with TRBD2 identical over 12 bases. Germline values: CDR1 LGHNA, CDR2 YNFKEQ. V trimming: 3 bases; J trimming: 5 bases; junction bases outside the gene matches: 4. The CDR3 extends over 16 amino acids.

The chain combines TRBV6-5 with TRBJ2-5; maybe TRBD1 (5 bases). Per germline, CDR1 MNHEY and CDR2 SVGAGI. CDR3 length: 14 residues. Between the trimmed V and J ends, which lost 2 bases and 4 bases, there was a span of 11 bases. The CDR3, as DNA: TGTGCCAGCAGTTACGTCGACAGCCCAGAGACCCAGTACTTC. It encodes CASSYVDSPETQYF.

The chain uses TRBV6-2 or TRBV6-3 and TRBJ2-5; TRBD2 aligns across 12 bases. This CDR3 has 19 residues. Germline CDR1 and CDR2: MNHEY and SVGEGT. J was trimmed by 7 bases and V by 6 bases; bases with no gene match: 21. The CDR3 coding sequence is TGTGCCAGCAGCAGCGGACTAGCGGGGTTTGTAGCCTCACGAGGGACCCAGTACTTC. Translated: CASSSGLAGFVASRGTQYF.

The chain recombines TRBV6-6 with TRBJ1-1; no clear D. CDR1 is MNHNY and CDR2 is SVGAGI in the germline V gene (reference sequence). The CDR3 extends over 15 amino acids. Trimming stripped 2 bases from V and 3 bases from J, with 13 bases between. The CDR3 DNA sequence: TGTGCCAGCAGTTACGGCAGGCGGCGGGACACTGAAGCTTTCTTT. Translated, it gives CASSYGRRRDTEAFF.

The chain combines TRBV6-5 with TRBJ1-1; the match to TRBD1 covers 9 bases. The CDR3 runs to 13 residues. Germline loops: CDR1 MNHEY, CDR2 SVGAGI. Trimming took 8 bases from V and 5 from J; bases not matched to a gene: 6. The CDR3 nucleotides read TGTGCCAGCTTGGACAGGGGTACTACTGAAGCTTTCTTT. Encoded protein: CASLDRGTTEAFF.

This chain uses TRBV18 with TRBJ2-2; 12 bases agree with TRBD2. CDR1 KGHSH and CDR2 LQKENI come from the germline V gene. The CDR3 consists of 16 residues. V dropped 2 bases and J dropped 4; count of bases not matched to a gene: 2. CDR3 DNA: TGTGCCAGCTCACCATCGGGACTAGCGGGCACCGGGGAGCTGTTTTTT. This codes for CASSPSGLAGTGELFF. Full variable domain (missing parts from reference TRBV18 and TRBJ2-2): NAGVMQNPRHLVRRRGQEARLRCSPMKGHSHVYWYRQLPEEGLKFMVYLQKENIIDESGMPKERFSAEFPKEGPSILRIQQVVRGDSAAYFCASSPSGLAGTGELFFGEGSRLTVL.

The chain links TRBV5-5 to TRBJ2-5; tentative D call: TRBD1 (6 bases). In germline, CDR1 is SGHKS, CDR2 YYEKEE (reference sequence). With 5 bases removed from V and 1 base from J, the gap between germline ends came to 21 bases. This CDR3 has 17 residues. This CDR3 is CASRDFSGTIPQETQYF. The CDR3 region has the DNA TGTGCCAGCAGGGACTTCTCCGGGACAATTCCCCAAGAGACCCAGTACTTC.

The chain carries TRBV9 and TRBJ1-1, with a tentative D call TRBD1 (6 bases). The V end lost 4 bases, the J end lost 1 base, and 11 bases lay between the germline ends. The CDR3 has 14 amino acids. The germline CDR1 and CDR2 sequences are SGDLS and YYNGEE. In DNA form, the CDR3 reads TGTGCCAGCAGCCCCACGGACAGGAACACTGAAGCTTTCTTT. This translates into CASSPTDRNTEAFF.

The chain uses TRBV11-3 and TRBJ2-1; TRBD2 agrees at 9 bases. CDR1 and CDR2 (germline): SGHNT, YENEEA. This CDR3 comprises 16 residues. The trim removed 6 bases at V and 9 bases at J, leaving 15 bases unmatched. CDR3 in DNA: TGTGCCAGCAGTCCTATCTTTAGCGGGAGTGGCTCTGAGCAGTTCTTC. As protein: CASSPIFSGSGSEQFF.